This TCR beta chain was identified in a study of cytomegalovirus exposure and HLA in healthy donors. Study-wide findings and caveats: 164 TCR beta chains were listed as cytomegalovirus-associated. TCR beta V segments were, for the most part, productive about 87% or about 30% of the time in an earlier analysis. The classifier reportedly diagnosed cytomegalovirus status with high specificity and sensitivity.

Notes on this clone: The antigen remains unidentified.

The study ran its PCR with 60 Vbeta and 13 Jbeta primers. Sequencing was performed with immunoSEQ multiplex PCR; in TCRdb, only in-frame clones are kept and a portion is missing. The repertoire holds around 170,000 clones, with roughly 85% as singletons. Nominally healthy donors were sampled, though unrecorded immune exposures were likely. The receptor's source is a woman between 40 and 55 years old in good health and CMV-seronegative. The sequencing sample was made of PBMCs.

The CDR3 reads CASSLAAGGTDTQYF. The CDR3 DNA is TGTGCCAGCAGCTTGGCGGCAGGAGGGACAGATACGCAGTATTTT. The rearrangement links TRBV7-6 to TRBJ2-3, with D tentatively TRBD2 (6 bases). The CDR3 consists of 15 residues. Per the germline V gene, CDR1 is SGHVS and CDR2 is FNYEAQ. V was pared by 3 bases and J by 3 bases, with 13 bases between.